The 3 T cell receptor beta chains below all came from one sample that was sequenced in a study of shared clonotypes between healthy human individuals. TCRdb keeps only in-frame clones here, not all; method: immunoSEQ multiplex PCR. The data contain approximately 940,000 clones, approximately 80% of them singletons. Sequencing was carried out using memory CD4+ T cells sorted from blood. As for subset: CD45RA-negative fraction. The receptors were sampled from a man between 18 and 35 years old in good health.

The chain uses TRBV9 and TRBJ2-1, with 9 bases that match TRBD2. The CDR3 extends over 15 amino acids. V lost 0 bases, J lost 9 bases, and 7 bases stayed unmatched. Germline-derived CDR1 and CDR2 are SGDLS and YYNGEE. The DNA for the CDR3 is TGTGCCAGCAGCGTAGCGGCAGGGCGGGAGGGTGAGCAGTTCTTC. Translation: CASSVAAGREGEQFF.

V gene TRBV5-1 combines with J gene TRBJ1-1; D is undetermined. Trimming shortened V by 1 base and J by 7 bases, and 14 bases separated the two germline ends. The CDR3 totals 14 residues. Per germline, CDR1 SGHRS and CDR2 YFSETQ. CDR3 sequence reads: CASSLWTSWGEAFF. CDR3 nucleotide sequence: TGCGCCAGCAGCTTGTGGACCTCGTGGGGTGAAGCTTTCTTT.

J is TRBJ2-2 and V is TRBV7-9; D is ambiguous. There are 15 residues in the CDR3. Germline loops: CDR1 SEHNR, CDR2 FQNEAQ (reference sequence). The germline V and J ends were trimmed by 2 bases and 1 base, with 8 bases remaining between them. CDR3 in amino acids: CASSLFRQNTGELFF. The CDR3 DNA sequence: TGTGCCAGCAGCTTATTTCGGCAGAACACCGGGGAGCTGTTTTTT.